This T cell receptor beta chain is drawn from a study of blood T cell repertoires in COVID-19. The overall study: Samples came from the United States, Italy and Spain, spanning acute and convalescent COVID-19.

Produced via immunoSEQ multiplex PCR; TCRdb's table is partial and in-frame only. The top ten clones hold 10% to 15% of a sample with around 64,000 clones, 75% to 90% of them seen once. The CDR3 is 15 amino acids. The germline V and J ends were trimmed by 1 base and 2 bases, with 10 bases remaining between them. Germline V gives CDR1 LGHNA, CDR2 YNFKEQ. Sequences were obtained from peripheral blood. The chain combines TRBV4-2 with TRBJ2-3; D not certain. The clonotype was recovered from a human donor in a cohort sampled during active COVID-19. In nucleotides, the CDR3 is TGTGCCAGCAGCCAAGCTAACAGATTCACAGATACGCAGTATTTT. Its protein is CASSQANRFTDTQYF.